This entry describes one T cell receptor beta chain. CDR3 length: 14 amino acids. Trimming took off 4 bases at V and 6 bases at J, with 17 bases between the two ends. The germline V gene has CDR1 SGHRS and CDR2 YFSETQ. Clones were read by immunoSEQ multiplex PCR, and TCRdb kept only the in-frame ones, dropping some. The table lists 130,000 or so clones, about 90% of them singletons. This specimen belongs to a study of control samples from healthy donors and cancer patients. Sequences were obtained from blood. This sequence was found in a man in his late teens or twenties in good health. The V gene is TRBV5-1, the J gene TRBJ2-7; D may correspond to TRBD1 or TRBD2 (5 bases each). CDR3 coding DNA: TGCGCCAGCAGCGTTGGGACCCAAGGAGGCGAGCAGTACTTC. Residues: CASSVGTQGGEQYF.